This TCR beta chain appears in the sequencing data of a study of cytomegalovirus exposure and HLA in healthy donors. Study results and caveats: Researchers counted around 180 TCR beta chains as cytomegalovirus-associated.

Trimming at V came to 3 bases and at J to 4 bases, leaving 7 bases not matched to a gene. The CDR3 spans 16 residues. CDR1 SEHNR and CDR2 FQNEAQ come from the germline V gene (reference sequence). In this sample, this clone turned up a few times. Its target is not known. Libraries were prepared by immunoSEQ multiplex PCR; TCRdb keeps only in-frame clonotypes and omits some of them. The sample has about 140,000 clones, roughly 90% seen once. The rearrangement joins TRBV7-9 to TRBJ1-4; TRBD1 agrees at 8 bases. The sequenced sample was PBMCs. This clonotype was sampled from a man aged 18 to 35 in good health and CMV-seronegative. Here the CDR3 reads CASSLTLTGDNEKLFF. DNA for the CDR3: TGTGCCAGCAGCTTGACGTTGACAGGGGATAATGAAAAACTGTTTTTT.